This TCR beta chain derives from a study of blood T cell repertoires in COVID-19. Between the trimmed V and J ends, which lost 4 bases and 7 bases, there was a span of 17 bases. CDR1 is SGDLS and CDR2 is YYNGEE in the germline V gene. The CDR3 is 14 residues long. This clone has only one observation. Sequenced by immunoSEQ multiplex PCR; TCRdb stores in-frame clones only, minus some. Among about 340,000 clones listed, less than 90% were seen once. The sequence was obtained from an older woman with COVID-19, enrolled during active disease. The V and J genes are TRBV9 and TRBJ1-2, with D uncertain. The sample consisted of peripheral blood. CDR3 DNA: TGTGCCAGCAGCCCTCCAAATGGTGCGGGTGGCTACACCTTC. Translation: CASSPPNGAGGYTF.